This T cell receptor beta chain was retrieved from a study of T cell repertoires in cytomegalovirus infection. Study information: As its CMV epitopes, the study selected recently identified HLA-C-restricted and well-studied HLA-B-restricted targets.

TCRdb re-derived calls from the reads in MiXCR, one entry per CDR3 protein. The repertoire holds 450,000 to 550,000 distinct CDR3 sequences, with under 45% as singletons. This clonotype was seen a handful of times. The antigen remains undetermined. Study-level points and caveats: Dominant in the ex vivo response were TCR beta clonotypes restricted by HLA-C and specific for CMV.

This CDR3 contains 11 residues. V was pared by 4 bases and J by 11 bases, with 6 bases between. The V gene's germline CDR1 is MNHEY and CDR2 SVGEGT. The V gene is TRBV6-2 or TRBV6-3, the J gene TRBJ1-6, with D uncertain. Sequenced material: cultured PBMCs, taken from culture after CMV antigen stimulation. The receptor comes from a human donor in good health (CMV status not recorded). Some clones in this sample may be carry-over from other donors' samples. CDR3: CASSSQTPLHF. In DNA form, the CDR3 reads TGTGCCAGCAGTTCCCAGACACCCCTCCACTTT.